These 17 T cell receptor beta chains were sequenced from one sample in a study of cytotoxic CD8 clonotypes in ibrutinib-treated CLL. Profiled with immunoSEQ multiplex PCR; TCRdb holds only in-frame clones, not every one. The sample shows 110,000 or so clones, 50% to 65% of them seen only once. The sample was PBMCs, taken after 24 months of ibrutinib treatment. These receptor sequences come from a human donor with chronic lymphocytic leukemia.

This clone appeared a few times. The V call is TRBV30, the J call TRBJ1-1; possibly TRBD1 for D (5 bases). V was trimmed by 2 bases and J by 12 bases, leaving 7 bases between them. This CDR3 contains 9 residues. CDR1 and CDR2 from the germline V gene are GTSNPN and SVGIG (reference sequence). The CDR3 is CAWSPGPFF. Written as DNA, the CDR3 is TGTGCCTGGAGTCCGGGACCTTTCTTT.

The CDR3 is CASSYGQTIQETQYF. CDR3 DNA: TGTGCCAGCAGTTACGGACAGACCATCCAAGAGACCCAGTACTTC. The chain recombines TRBV6-6 with TRBJ2-5, with a weak D call TRBD1 (6 bases). The CDR3 is 15 amino acids. The germline V gene has CDR1 MNHNY and CDR2 SVGAGI (reference sequence). Trimming cost V 2 bases and J 1 base, with 11 bases left between them.

This chain uses TRBV5-6 with TRBJ1-2; D not resolved. With 8 bases removed from V and 3 bases from J, the gap between germline ends came to 11 bases. The CDR3 contains 12 residues. The germline gives CDR1 SGHDT, CDR2 YYEEEE. CDR3 sequence reads: CASTNRDYGYTF. The CDR3 DNA follows: TGTGCCAGTACGAATCGGGACTATGGCTACACCTTC.

The chain couples TRBV19 to TRBJ2-2, with no clear D. V lost 2 bases and J 2 bases, leaving 6 bases between the germline ends. The CDR3 extends over 14 amino acids. Germline CDR1 LNHDA, CDR2 SQIVND (reference sequence). CDR3 nucleotide sequence: TGTGCCAGTAGTATATCAGCCAACACCGGGGAGCTGTTTTTT. Translation gives CASSISANTGELFF.

The chain links TRBV19 to TRBJ2-1; TRBD2 agrees at 8 bases. CDR1 is LNHDA, CDR2 SQIVND, per germline (reference sequence). The CDR3 runs 14 residues. Trimming cost V 10 bases and J 0 bases; bases outside gene matches: 5. The CDR3 loop is CATSGGVSYNEQFF. The CDR3 coding sequence is TGTGCCACCTCGGGGGGGGTCTCCTACAATGAGCAGTTCTTC.

The chain joins TRBV29-1 to TRBJ2-1, with TRBD2 matching over 7 bases. Germline lookup yields CDR1 SQVTM and CDR2 ANQGSEA. V gave up 7 bases and J gave up 3 bases; unmatched junction bases: 9. The CDR3 is 14 amino acids. DNA for the CDR3: TGCAGCGAAAATACCGGGACTAACTACAATGAGCAGTTCTTC. Translated: CSENTGTNYNEQFF.

This chain connects TRBV7-9 to TRBJ2-7, with D uncertain. The germline V gene encodes CDR1 SEHNR and CDR2 FQNEAQ (reference sequence). Trimming pared 4 bases from V and 4 bases from J, leaving 8 bases between. The CDR3 sequence is 12 residues long. CDR3 DNA sequence: TGTGCCAGCAGCTCAGGACCATACGAGCAGTACTTC. It specifies CASSSGPYEQYF. Using reference TRBV7-9 and TRBJ2-7 for the parts outside the CDR3, the full variable domain is DTGVSQNPRHKITKRGQNVTFRCDPISEHNRLYWYRQTLGQGPEFLTYFQNEAQLEKSRLLSDRFSAERPKGSFSTLEIQRTEQGDSAMYLCASSSGPYEQYFGPGTRLTVT.

J is TRBJ2-7 and V is TRBV20-1; possible D gene TRBD2, 6 bases. Germline V CDR1 and CDR2: DFQATT, SNEGSKA (reference sequence). The CDR3 extends over 11 amino acids. Deletions cut 5 bases from V and 7 bases from J, with 12 bases between. DNA for the CDR3: TGCAGTGCTGTGGGACTTTTGGAGCAGTACTTC. Translation gives CSAVGLLEQYF.

The chain recombines TRBV9 with TRBJ1-1; D is perhaps TRBD1 (5 bases). This CDR3 region has 14 residues. Germline CDR1 reads SGDLS; CDR2 reads YYNGEE. V gave up 3 bases and J gave up 1 base, with 10 bases separating them. CDR3 in amino acids: CASSAGDWNTEAFF. CDR3 sequence (DNA): TGTGCCAGCAGCGCGGGGGACTGGAACACTGAAGCTTTCTTT.

This clone was counted between two and nine times. The J gene is TRBJ2-2, the V gene TRBV6-4; the match to TRBD2 covers 8 bases. Looked up from germline, CDR1 is MRHNA and CDR2 is SNTAGT. This CDR3 contains 16 residues. The V gene end was trimmed by 3 bases and the J gene end by 5 bases; junction bases not matched to a gene: 8. This CDR3 is CASSDDSGAGTGELFF. The CDR3, as DNA: TGTGCCAGCAGTGATGATAGCGGGGCCGGAACCGGGGAGCTGTTTTTT.

This CDR3 reads CASSLGGSNQPQHF. The DNA of the CDR3 is TGTGCCAGCAGTTTAGGGGGCAGCAATCAGCCCCAGCATTTT. V is TRBV28 and J is TRBJ1-5; D is possibly TRBD1 (6 bases). The CDR3 is 14 amino acids. The V and J ends lost 2 bases and 1 base respectively, with 6 bases between them. In germline, CDR1 is MDHEN, CDR2 SYDVKM.

The chain is built from TRBV4-1 and TRBJ1-5; a weak D match, TRBD1 (5 bases). The germline V gene encodes CDR1 MGHRA and CDR2 YSYEKL. The V end was cut by 0 bases, the J end by 2 bases, with 11 bases between. The CDR3 runs to 16 residues. In DNA, the CDR3 is TGCGCCAGCAGCCAAGAAAGGGGAAGAGGCAATCAGCCCCAGCATTTT. Translating gives CASSQERGRGNQPQHF.

The chain employs TRBV30 and TRBJ1-1; the D is unclear. V was cut by 0 bases and J by 1 base, with 15 bases left in between. This CDR3 is built from 16 residues. Germline V gene data show CDR1 as GTSNPN and CDR2 as SVGIG (reference sequence). The CDR3 DNA reads as TGTGCCTGGAGTGTACTAGGGTTTGGCGAGAACACTGAAGCTTTCTTT. Translated: CAWSVLGFGENTEAFF.

This clone showed up many times. The chain links TRBV19 to TRBJ1-6, with 10 bases lining up with TRBD1. The germline CDR1 and CDR2 sequences are LNHDA and SQIVND (reference sequence). This CDR3 contains 13 residues. Trimming took 7 bases from V and 9 from J; bases not matched to a gene: 3. In DNA form, the CDR3 reads TGTGCCAGTACCGGGACAGGGGTTTCACCCCTCCACTTT. Its translation is CASTGTGVSPLHF.

The chain is built from TRBV2 and TRBJ2-5; D call uncertain. The CDR3 sequence is 14 residues long. Germline V lookup: CDR1 SNHLY, CDR2 FYNNEI. V was cut by 1 base and J by 5 bases, with 11 bases left in between. The CDR3 loop is CASSEGTTRETQYF. In DNA form, the CDR3 reads TGTGCCAGCAGTGAAGGGACGACGCGGGAGACCCAGTACTTC.

The CDR3 sequence is CASSGQGNEKLFF. CDR3 sequence (DNA): TGTGCCAGCAGTGGCCAGGGTAATGAAAAACTGTTTTTT. The genes are TRBV25-1 and TRBJ1-4, with TRBD1 as a possible D gene (5 bases). The V gene's germline CDR1 is MGHDK and CDR2 SYGVNS. V was shortened by 4 bases and J by 4 bases, with 7 bases between the two germline ends. The CDR3 runs to 13 residues.

The rearrangement joins TRBV20-1 to TRBJ2-5, with D possibly being TRBD1 (7 bases). This CDR3 comprises 11 residues. The germline V and J ends were trimmed by 5 bases and 4 bases, with 8 bases remaining between them. Germline CDR1 reads DFQATT; CDR2 reads SNEGSKA (reference sequence). In nucleotides, the CDR3 is TGCAGTGCTCAGGGGGGAGAGACCCAGTACTTC. Its translation: CSAQGGETQYF.